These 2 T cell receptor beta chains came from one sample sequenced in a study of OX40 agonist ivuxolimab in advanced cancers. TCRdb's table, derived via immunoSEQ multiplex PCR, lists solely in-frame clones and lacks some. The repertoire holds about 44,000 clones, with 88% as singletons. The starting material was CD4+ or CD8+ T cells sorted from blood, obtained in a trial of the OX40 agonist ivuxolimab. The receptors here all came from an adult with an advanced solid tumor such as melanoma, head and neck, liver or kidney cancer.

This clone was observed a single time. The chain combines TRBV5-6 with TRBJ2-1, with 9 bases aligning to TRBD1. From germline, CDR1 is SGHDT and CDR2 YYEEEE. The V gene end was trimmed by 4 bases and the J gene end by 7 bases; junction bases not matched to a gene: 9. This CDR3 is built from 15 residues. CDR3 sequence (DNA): TGTGCCAGCAGCGCGGCCGGGACAGGGCTTAATGAGCAGTTCTTC. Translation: CASSAAGTGLNEQFF.

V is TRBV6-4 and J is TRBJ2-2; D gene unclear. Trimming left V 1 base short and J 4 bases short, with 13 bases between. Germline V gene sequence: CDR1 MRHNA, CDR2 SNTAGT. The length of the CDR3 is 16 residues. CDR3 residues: CASSDYFGQPTGELFF. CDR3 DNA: TGTGCCAGCAGTGACTACTTCGGGCAGCCCACCGGGGAGCTGTTTTTT.